This passage covers 2 T cell receptor beta chains from one sample sequenced in a study of monozygotic twins with inflammatory bowel disease. TCRdb reprocessed the 5' RACE reads, keeping one entry per CDR3 protein, no DNA. In total, the table holds 170,000 or so distinct CDR3 sequences. Specimen: blood. Source of these receptors: a human donor with ulcerative colitis or Crohn's disease, or a healthy co-twin of an affected twin (not recorded which).

The chain uses TRBV29-1 and TRBJ2-7; TCRdb designates TRBD1, a call that cannot be tested without DNA. The CDR3 spans 15 residues. Per germline, CDR1 SQVTM and CDR2 ANQGSEA. The CDR3 loop reads CSVEESGQSSYEQYF.

The chain combines TRBV24-1 with TRBJ1-5; the D call from TCRdb, TRBD1, cannot be confirmed without DNA. This CDR3 region has 15 residues. Germline V gives CDR1 KGHDR, CDR2 SFDVKD. The CDR3 loop reads CATSDLGTENQPQHF.